The rows below give T cell receptor beta chains drawn from one sample of a study of T cell responses to AZD1222 COVID-19 vaccine. Profiling relied on immunoSEQ multiplex PCR, and the TCRdb table lists in-frame clones only, not all of them. The data contain 100,000 to 150,000 clones, 88% of them seen just once; the ten biggest clones take up around 6%. This specimen was peripheral blood, taken on day 0 of AZD1222 vaccination. All receptors come from an adult in good health. Each CDR3 is given with its conserved first and last residue. The D gene is left open where the match is weak. The size of a clone is reported for some rows only, either as once, few or many, or as a class for expanded clones.

>TRBV10-3|TRBD1|few|TRBJ2-7
CAIGTGAYEQYF
TGTGCCATTGGGACAGGGGCCTACGAGCAGTACTTC
>TRBV7-9|.|.|TRBJ1-1
CASNRGFTTEAFF
TGTGCCAGCAATAGAGGGTTTACGACTGAAGCTTTCTTT
>TRBV7-2|.|.|TRBJ2-7
CASSLDRAYEQYF
TGTGCCAGCAGCTTAGACAGGGCCTACGAGCAGTACTTC
>TRBV28|.|.|TRBJ1-1
CASSSTAGAITEAFF
TGTGCCAGCAGTTCGACAGCCGGAGCTATCACTGAAGCTTTCTTT
>TRBV20-1|.|.|TRBJ2-7
CSASRAYEQYF
TGCAGTGCTAGTCGCGCCTACGAGCAGTACTTC
>TRBV7-9|.|.|TRBJ2-3
CASSLVGRGTQYF
TGTGCCAGCAGCTTAGTGGGGCGAGGTACGCAGTATTTT
>TRBV27|.|.|TRBJ1-2
CASSLKAGWGGNYGYTF
TGTGCCAGCAGTTTAAAGGCTGGGTGGGGGGGGAACTATGGCTACACCTTC
>TRBV3-1/TRBV3-2|.|.|TRBJ1-3
CASSPEGGRSGNTIYF
TGTGCCAGCAGCCCTGAGGGGGGGCGATCTGGAAACACCATATATTTT
>TRBV6-6|.|.|TRBJ2-3
CASSYIAATDTQYF
TGTGCCAGCAGTTACATCGCAGCTACAGATACGCAGTATTTT
>TRBV28|TRBD1|.|TRBJ1-4
CASSLDRGWLFF
TGTGCCAGCAGCCTTGACAGGGGTTGGCTGTTTTTT
>TRBV29-1|TRBD1|.|TRBJ2-5
CSGGQEETQYF
TGCAGCGGAGGACAGGAGGAGACCCAGTACTTC
>TRBV11-3|.|.|TRBJ2-2
CASSLEPLLLYSGELFF
TGTGCCAGCAGCTTAGAACCCCTACTTCTGTATTCGGGGGAGCTGTTTTTT
>TRBV6-5|TRBD2|.|TRBJ2-3
CASSYNSGSSATQYF
TGTGCCAGCAGTTACAATAGCGGGAGTAGTGCTACGCAGTATTTT
>TRBV12-3/TRBV12-4|.|.|TRBJ1-1
CASTGTVNTEAFF
TGTGCCAGCACTGGGACGGTTAACACTGAAGCTTTCTTT
>TRBV7-8|TRBD1|.|TRBJ2-5
CASSPDRGQGTQYF
TGTGCCAGCAGCCCGGACAGGGGGCAGGGGACCCAGTACTTC
>TRBV5-1|TRBD1|.|TRBJ1-3
CASSYLGQGRDTIYF
TGCGCCAGCAGCTACCTTGGACAGGGCCGTGACACCATATATTTT
>TRBV11-2|.|.|TRBJ2-5
CASSFPPGSPQETQYF
TGTGCCAGCAGCTTTCCCCCGGGAAGCCCTCAAGAGACCCAGTACTTC
>TRBV11-3|.|.|TRBJ2-7
CASSSPGQLYEQYF
TGTGCCAGCAGCTCTCCGGGACAACTCTACGAGCAGTACTTC
>TRBV6-5|.|.|TRBJ1-2
CASSYWGGTNYGYTF
TGTGCCAGCAGTTACTGGGGAGGGACTAACTATGGCTACACCTTC
>TRBV10-3|.|.|TRBJ1-4
CAISVTAEKLFF
TGTGCCATCAGTGTGACAGCTGAAAAACTGTTTTTT
>TRBV6-6|.|.|TRBJ2-7
CASSATRSSYEQYF
TGTGCCAGCAGCGCCACTAGGTCCTCCTACGAGCAGTACTTC
>TRBV10-3|TRBD2|.|TRBJ2-2
CAISVASGGPNTGELFF
TGTGCCATCAGTGTGGCTAGCGGGGGGCCGAACACCGGGGAGCTGTTTTTT
>TRBV4-3|TRBD1|.|TRBJ1-2
CASSPRQGAGGYTF
TGCGCCAGCAGCCCCCGCCAGGGGGCGGGTGGCTACACCTTC